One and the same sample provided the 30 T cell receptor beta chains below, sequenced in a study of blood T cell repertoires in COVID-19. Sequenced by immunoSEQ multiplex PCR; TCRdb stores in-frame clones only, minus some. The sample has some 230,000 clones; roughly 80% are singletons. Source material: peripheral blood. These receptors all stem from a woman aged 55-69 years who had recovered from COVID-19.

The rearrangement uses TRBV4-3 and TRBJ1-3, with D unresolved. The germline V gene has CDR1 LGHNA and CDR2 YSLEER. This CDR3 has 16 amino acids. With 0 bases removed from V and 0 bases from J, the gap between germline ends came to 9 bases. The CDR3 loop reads CASSQEAGFSGNTIYF. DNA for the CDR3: TGCGCCAGCAGCCAAGAAGCAGGCTTCTCTGGAAACACCATATATTTT.

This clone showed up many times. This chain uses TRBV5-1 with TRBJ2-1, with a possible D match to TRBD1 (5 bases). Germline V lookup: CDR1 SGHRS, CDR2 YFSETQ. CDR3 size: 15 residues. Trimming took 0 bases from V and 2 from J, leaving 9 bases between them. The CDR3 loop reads CASSLDQGTYNEQFF. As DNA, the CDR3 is TGCGCCAGCAGCTTGGATCAGGGTACCTACAATGAGCAGTTCTTC.

In DNA form, the CDR3 reads TGTGCCAGCAGTTCGGAGACTAACTATGGCTACACCTTC. Translated: CASSSETNYGYTF. The gene calls are TRBV12-3 or TRBV12-4 and TRBJ1-2; D ambiguous. The CDR3 runs to 13 residues. V dropped 4 bases and J dropped 0 bases, with 6 bases sitting between them.

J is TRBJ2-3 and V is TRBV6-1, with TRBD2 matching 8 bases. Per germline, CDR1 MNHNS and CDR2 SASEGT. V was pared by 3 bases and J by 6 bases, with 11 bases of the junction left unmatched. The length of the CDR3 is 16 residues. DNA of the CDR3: TGTGCCAGCAGTGAGGCATGGGCGGGGGGCTTGGATACGCAGTATTTT. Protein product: CASSEAWAGGLDTQYF.

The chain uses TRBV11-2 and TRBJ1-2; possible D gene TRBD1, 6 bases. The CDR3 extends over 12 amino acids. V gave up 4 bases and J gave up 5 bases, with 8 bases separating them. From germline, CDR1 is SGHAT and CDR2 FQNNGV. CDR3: CASSSQGYGYTF. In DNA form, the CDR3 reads TGTGCCAGCAGCTCGCAGGGGTATGGCTACACCTTC.

This CDR3 reads CASSIWDWNTGELFF. CDR3 bases: TGTGCCAGTAGTATATGGGACTGGAACACCGGGGAGCTGTTTTTT. The rearrangement links TRBV19 to TRBJ2-2; tentatively, D is TRBD2 (6 bases). The CDR3 contains 15 residues. Trimming left V 2 bases short and J 1 base short, with 8 bases between. CDR1 LNHDA and CDR2 SQIVND come from the germline V gene (reference sequence).

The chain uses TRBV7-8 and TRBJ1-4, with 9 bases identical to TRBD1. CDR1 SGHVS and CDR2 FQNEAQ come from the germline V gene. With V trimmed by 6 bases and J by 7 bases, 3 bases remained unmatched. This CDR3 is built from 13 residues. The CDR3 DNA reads TGTGCCAGCAGGGACAGGGGAAGTGAAAAACTGTTTTTT. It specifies CASRDRGSEKLFF.

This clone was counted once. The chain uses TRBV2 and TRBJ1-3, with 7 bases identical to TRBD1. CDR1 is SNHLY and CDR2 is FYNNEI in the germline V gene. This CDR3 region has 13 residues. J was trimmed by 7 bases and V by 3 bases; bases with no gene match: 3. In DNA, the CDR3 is TGTGCCAGCAGTGATCAGGGGGTTAACACCATATATTTT. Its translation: CASSDQGVNTIYF.

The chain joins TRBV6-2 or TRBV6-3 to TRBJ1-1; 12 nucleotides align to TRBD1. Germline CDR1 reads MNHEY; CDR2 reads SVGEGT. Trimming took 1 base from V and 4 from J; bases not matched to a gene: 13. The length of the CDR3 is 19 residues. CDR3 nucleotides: TGTGCCAGCAGTTACTTTGGAGTCGGGACAGGGGGCTTTGGCACTGAAGCTTTCTTT. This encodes CASSYFGVGTGGFGTEAFF.

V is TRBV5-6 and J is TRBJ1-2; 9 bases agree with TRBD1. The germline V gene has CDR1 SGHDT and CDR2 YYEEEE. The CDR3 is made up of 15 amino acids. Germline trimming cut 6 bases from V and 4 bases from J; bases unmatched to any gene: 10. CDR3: CASKPTGQGIYGYTF. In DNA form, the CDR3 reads TGTGCCAGCAAACCGACGGGACAGGGCATCTATGGCTACACCTTC.

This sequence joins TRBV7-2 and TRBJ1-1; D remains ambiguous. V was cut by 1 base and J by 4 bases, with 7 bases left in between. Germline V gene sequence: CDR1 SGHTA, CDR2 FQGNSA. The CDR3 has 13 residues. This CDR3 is CASSLGGPTEAFF. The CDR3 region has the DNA TGTGCCAGCAGCTTAGGAGGGCCCACTGAAGCTTTCTTT.

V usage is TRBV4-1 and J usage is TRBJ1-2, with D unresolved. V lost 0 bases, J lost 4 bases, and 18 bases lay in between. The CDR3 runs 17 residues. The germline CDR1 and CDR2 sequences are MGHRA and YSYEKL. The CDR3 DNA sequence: TGCGCCAGCAGCCAAGATAAGAGCCAGCCGGACTCCTATGGCTACACCTTC. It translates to CASSQDKSQPDSYGYTF.

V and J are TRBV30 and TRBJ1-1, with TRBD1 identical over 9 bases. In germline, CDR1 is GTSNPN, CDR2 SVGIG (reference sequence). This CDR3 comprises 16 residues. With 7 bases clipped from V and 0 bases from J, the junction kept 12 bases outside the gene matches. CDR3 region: CASRDRDPPMNTEAFF. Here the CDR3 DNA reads TGTGCCTCCCGGGACAGGGATCCTCCCATGAACACTGAAGCTTTCTTT.

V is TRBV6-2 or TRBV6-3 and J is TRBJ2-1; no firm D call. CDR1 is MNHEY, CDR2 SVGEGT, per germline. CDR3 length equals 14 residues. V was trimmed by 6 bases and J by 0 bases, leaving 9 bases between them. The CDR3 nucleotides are TGTGCCAGCAGCACCACGGGCTCCTACAATGAGCAGTTCTTC. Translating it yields CASSTTGSYNEQFF.

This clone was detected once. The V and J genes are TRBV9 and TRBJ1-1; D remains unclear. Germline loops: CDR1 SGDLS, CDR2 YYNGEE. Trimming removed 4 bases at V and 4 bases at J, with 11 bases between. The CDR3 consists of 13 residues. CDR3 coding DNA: TGTGCCAGCAGCTTTCGGGGAGGCACTGAAGCTTTCTTT. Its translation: CASSFRGGTEAFF.

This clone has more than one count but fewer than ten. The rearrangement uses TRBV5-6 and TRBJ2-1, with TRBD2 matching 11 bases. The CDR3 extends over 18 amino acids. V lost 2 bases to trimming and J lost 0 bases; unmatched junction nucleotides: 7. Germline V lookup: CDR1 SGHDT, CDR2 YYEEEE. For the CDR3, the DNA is TGTGCCAGCAGCTTTGATGTGCTAGCGGGGGGCTCCTACAATGAGCAGTTCTTC. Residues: CASSFDVLAGGSYNEQFF. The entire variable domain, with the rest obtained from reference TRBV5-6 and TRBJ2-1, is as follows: DAGVTQSPTHLIKTRGQQVTLRCSPKSGHDTVSWYQQALGQGPQFIFQYYEEEERQRGNFPDRFSGHQFPNYSSELNVNALLLGDSALYLCASSFDVLAGGSYNEQFFGPGTRLTVL.

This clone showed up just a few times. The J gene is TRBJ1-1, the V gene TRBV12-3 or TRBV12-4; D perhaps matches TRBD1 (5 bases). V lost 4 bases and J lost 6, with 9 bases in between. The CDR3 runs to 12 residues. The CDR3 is CASSSAGAEAFF. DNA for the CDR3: TGTGCCAGCAGTTCTGCGGGGGCTGAAGCTTTCTTT.

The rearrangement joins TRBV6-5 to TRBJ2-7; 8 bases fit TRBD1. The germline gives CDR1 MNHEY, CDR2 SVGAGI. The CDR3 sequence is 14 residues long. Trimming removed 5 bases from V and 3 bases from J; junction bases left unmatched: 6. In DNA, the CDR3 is TGTGCCAGCAGTCCGGACAGGGCGATCTACGAGCAGTACTTC. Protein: CASSPDRAIYEQYF.

For the CDR3, the DNA is TGTGCCAGCAGCTTGGCTGTCCTGAGGAACTATGGCTACACCTTC. Translation: CASSLAVLRNYGYTF. The V and J genes are TRBV5-4 and TRBJ1-2; D uncertain. The CDR3 has 15 residues. Trimming cost V 0 bases and J 2 bases, with 11 bases left between them. Per germline, CDR1 SGHNT and CDR2 YYREEE (reference sequence).

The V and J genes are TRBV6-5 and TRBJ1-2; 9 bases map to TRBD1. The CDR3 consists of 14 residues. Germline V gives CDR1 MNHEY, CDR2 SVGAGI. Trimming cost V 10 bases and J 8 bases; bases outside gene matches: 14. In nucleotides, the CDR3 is TGTGCCACTTCTCGCCGGTGGACAGGGGAGGGCTACACCTTC. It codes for CATSRRWTGEGYTF.

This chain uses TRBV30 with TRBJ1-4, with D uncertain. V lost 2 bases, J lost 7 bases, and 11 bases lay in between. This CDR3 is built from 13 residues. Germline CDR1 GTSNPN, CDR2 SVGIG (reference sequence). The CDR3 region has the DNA TGTGCCTGGAGTCGGGAGTTAATTGAAAAACTGTTTTTT. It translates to CAWSRELIEKLFF. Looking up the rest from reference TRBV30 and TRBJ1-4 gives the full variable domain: SQTIHQWPATLVQPVGSPLSLECTVEGTSNPNLYWYRQAAGRGLQLLFYSVGIGQISSEVPQNLSASRPQDRQFILSSKKLLLSDSGFYLCAWSRELIEKLFFGSGTQLSVL.

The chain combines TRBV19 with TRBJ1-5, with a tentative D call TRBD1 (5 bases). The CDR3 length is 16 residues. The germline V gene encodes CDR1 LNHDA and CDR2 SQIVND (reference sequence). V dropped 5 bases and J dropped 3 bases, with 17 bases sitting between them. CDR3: CASSGFDRNYNQPQHF. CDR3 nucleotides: TGTGCCAGTAGTGGATTCGACAGAAACTACAATCAGCCCCAGCATTTT.

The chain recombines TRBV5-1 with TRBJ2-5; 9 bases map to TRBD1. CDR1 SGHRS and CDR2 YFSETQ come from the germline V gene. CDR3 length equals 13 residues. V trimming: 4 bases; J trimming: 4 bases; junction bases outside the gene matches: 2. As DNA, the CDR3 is TGCGCCAGCAGCCCGGACAGGGGAGAGACCCAGTACTTC. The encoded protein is CASSPDRGETQYF.

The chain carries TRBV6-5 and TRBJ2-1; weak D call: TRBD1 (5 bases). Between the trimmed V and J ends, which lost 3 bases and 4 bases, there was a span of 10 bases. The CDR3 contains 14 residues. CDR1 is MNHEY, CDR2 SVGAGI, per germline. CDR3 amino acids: CASSYSQGYNEQFF. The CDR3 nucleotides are TGTGCCAGCAGTTATAGCCAGGGATACAATGAGCAGTTCTTC.

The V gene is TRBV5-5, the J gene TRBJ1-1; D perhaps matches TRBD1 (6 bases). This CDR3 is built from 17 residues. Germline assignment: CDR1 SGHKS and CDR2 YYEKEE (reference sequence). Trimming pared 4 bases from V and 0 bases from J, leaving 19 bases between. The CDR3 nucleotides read TGTGCCAGCAGCCCGGGACACCCATCACCCATGAACACTGAAGCTTTCTTT. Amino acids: CASSPGHPSPMNTEAFF.

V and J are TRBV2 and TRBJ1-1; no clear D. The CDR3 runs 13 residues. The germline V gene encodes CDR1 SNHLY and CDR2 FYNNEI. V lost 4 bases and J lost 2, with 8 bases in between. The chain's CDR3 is CASSVTANTEAFF. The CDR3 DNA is TGTGCCAGCAGTGTAACAGCCAACACTGAAGCTTTCTTT. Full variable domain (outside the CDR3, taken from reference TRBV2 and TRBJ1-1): EPEVTQTPSHQVTQMGQEVILRCVPISNHLYFYWYRQILGQKVEFLVSFYNNEISEKSEIFDDQFSVERPDGSNFTLKIRSTKLEDSAMYFCASSVTANTEAFFGQGTRLTVV.

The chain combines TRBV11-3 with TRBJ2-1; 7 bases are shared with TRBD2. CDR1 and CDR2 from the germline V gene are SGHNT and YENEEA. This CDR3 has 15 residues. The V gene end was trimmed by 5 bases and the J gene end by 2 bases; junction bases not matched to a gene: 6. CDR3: CASSPRGSAYNEQFF. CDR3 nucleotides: TGTGCCAGCAGCCCGCGGGGGTCAGCCTACAATGAGCAGTTCTTC.

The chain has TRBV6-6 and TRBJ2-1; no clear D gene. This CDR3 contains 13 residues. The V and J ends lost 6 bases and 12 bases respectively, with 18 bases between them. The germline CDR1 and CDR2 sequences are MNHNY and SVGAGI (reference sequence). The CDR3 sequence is CASSLALPDRQFF. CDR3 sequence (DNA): TGTGCCAGCAGCCTGGCCTTACCCGATCGGCAGTTCTTC.

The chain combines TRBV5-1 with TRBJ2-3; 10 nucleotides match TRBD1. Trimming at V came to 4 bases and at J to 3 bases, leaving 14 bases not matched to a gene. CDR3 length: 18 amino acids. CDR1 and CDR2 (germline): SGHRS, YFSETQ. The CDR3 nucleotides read TGCGCCAGCAGCCCCCCCTTCCAGACAGGGGGCTTGACAGATACGCAGTATTTT. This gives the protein CASSPPFQTGGLTDTQYF.

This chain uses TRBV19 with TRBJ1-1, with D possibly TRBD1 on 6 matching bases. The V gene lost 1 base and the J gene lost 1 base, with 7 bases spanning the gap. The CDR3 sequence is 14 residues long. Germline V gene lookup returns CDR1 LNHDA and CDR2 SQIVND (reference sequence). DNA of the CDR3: TGTGCCAGTAGTATAGTAGGGGGGAACACTGAAGCTTTCTTT. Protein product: CASSIVGGNTEAFF.